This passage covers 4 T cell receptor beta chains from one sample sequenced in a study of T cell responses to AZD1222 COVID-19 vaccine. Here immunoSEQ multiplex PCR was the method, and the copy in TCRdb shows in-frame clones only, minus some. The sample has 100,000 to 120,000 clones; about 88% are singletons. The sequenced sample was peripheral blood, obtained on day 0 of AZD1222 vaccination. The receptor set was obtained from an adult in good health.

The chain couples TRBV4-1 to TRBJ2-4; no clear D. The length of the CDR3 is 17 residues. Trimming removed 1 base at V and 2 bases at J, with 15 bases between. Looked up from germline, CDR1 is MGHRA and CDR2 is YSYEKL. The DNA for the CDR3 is TGCGCCAGCAGCCAAGGATGGTTGGGGTTCACCAAAAACATTCAGTACTTC. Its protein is CASSQGWLGFTKNIQYF.

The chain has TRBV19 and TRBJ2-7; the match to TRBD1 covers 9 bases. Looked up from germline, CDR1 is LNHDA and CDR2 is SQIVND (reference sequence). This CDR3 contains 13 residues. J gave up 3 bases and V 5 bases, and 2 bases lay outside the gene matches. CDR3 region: CASSSDRGYEQYF. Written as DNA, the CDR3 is TGTGCCAGTAGTTCGGACAGGGGCTACGAGCAGTACTTC.

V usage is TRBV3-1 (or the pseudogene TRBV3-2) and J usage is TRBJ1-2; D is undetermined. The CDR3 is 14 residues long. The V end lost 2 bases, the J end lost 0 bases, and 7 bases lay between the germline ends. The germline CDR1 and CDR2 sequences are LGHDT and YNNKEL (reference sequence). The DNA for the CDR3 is TGTGCCAGCAGCCAAAGGCAGGCTAACTATGGCTACACCTTC. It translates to CASSQRQANYGYTF.

The CDR3 reads CASSEREGSTEAFF. DNA of the CDR3: TGTGCCAGCAGTGAACGGGAAGGATCGACTGAAGCTTTCTTT. The V gene is TRBV6-4, the J gene TRBJ1-1; D is undetermined. V was pared by 3 bases and J by 5 bases, with 13 bases between. CDR3 size: 14 residues. Germline CDR1 and CDR2: MRHNA and SNTAGT.